This T cell receptor (beta chain) is from a study of blood T cell repertoires in COVID-19. Overall study context: Acute and convalescent COVID-19 samples came from the United States, Italy and Spain. In each case, the material was cDNA or gDNA derived from T cells, B-cell-depleted T cells, or PBMCs.

Per the germline V gene, CDR1 is DFQATT and CDR2 is SNEGSKA (reference sequence). After removal of 3 bases from V and 4 bases from J, the junction contained 6 bases not matched to a gene. The CDR3 has 14 amino acids. Authors' processing steps: Amplification of reference gene primers was used by the study to estimate nucleated cell counts. Libraries were prepared by immunoSEQ multiplex PCR; TCRdb keeps only in-frame clonotypes and omits some of them. V and J calls and clone size are as listed in that table; D and trimming were resolved from the DNA. Of around 240,000 clones in the sample, about 82% are singletons; the top ten hold more than 2%. The study recruited people aged about 18 to 89 years across roughly 23 US areas.

The chain uses TRBV20-1 and TRBJ1-2; 9 bases are shared with TRBD1. Sequenced: PBMCs or T cells enriched from blood (not recorded which). The sequence derives from a woman in her forties or fifties who had recovered from COVID-19. CDR3 in DNA: TGCAGTGCTAGTCAATCGGACAGGGGCTATGGCTACACCTTC. It translates to CSASQSDRGYGYTF.